A selection of T cell receptor beta chains follows, all from one sample in a study of T cell responses to AZD1222 COVID-19 vaccine. Assay used: immunoSEQ multiplex PCR; TCRdb lists only in-frame clones, some missing. The sample holds about 86,000 clones, roughly 86% seen once. Sequenced here: peripheral blood, sampled on day 0 of AZD1222 vaccination. Source of these receptors: an adult in good health. Both conserved end residues are part of each CDR3. D genes are given only for firm matches. Size tells how often a clone was seen (once, few, many) or the class of an expanded clone, and some rows leave it out.

v_gene,abundance,d_gene,j_gene,CDR3aa,CDR3nt
TRBV3-1/TRBV3-2,once,.,TRBJ1-2,CASSQITGPNYGYTF,TGTGCCAGCAGCCAAATCACCGGGCCCAACTATGGCTACACCTTC
TRBV4-2,.,.,TRBJ1-5,CASSQTNQPQHF,TGTGCCAGCAGCCAAACAAATCAGCCCCAGCATTTT
TRBV28,.,.,TRBJ2-7,CASSLRRGRFEQYF,TGTGCCAGCAGTTTACGCCGGGGAAGGTTCGAGCAGTACTTC
TRBV15,.,.,TRBJ1-4,CATSPIPREKLFF,TGTGCCACCAGCCCGATACCGAGGGAAAAACTGTTTTTT
TRBV7-8,.,.,TRBJ1-5,CASSLAFGDQPQHF,TGTGCCAGCAGCTTAGCGTTCGGGGACCAGCCCCAGCATTTT
TRBV27,once,.,TRBJ2-7,CASRVQGPPYEQYF,TGTGCCAGCCGGGTACAGGGACCACCCTACGAGCAGTACTTC
TRBV27,.,.,TRBJ2-5,CASSLSKRGWDLETQYF,TGTGCCAGCAGTTTATCGAAACGAGGCTGGGATCTGGAGACCCAGTACTTC
TRBV2,.,.,TRBJ1-2,CASSARDGGYTF,TGTGCCAGCAGCGCCAGGGACGGTGGCTACACCTTC
TRBV9,.,.,TRBJ2-3,CASSGDGGASTDTQYF,TGTGCCAGCAGCGGCGACGGAGGGGCGAGCACAGATACGCAGTATTTT
TRBV3-1/TRBV3-2,.,.,TRBJ1-5,CASSQERAPNQLQHF,TGTGCCAGCAGCCAAGAACGGGCCCCCAATCAGCTCCAGCATTTT
TRBV5-1,.,.,TRBJ2-1,CASSLDTQVGYNEQFF,TGCGCCAGCAGCTTGGATACACAGGTAGGCTACAATGAGCAGTTCTTC
TRBV20-1,.,.,TRBJ2-7,CSATGLAEQYF,TGCAGTGCCACGGGGCTAGCGGAGCAGTACTTC
TRBV19,few,TRBD1,TRBJ2-7,CASSAGQAYEQYF,TGTGCCAGTAGTGCAGGACAGGCCTACGAGCAGTACTTC
TRBV18,.,.,TRBJ1-4,CASSPGTNEKLFF,TGTGCCAGCTCACCCGGGACTAATGAAAAACTGTTTTTT
TRBV4-2,.,TRBD1,TRBJ2-6,CASSQGTDTISGANVLTF,TGTGCCAGCAGCCAGGGGACAGACACGATCTCTGGGGCCAACGTCCTGACTTTC
TRBV5-4,few,TRBD2,TRBJ2-1,CASSPSGIEQFF,TGTGCCAGCAGCCCTAGCGGGATCGAGCAGTTCTTC
TRBV19,.,.,TRBJ2-3,CASSKQSTDTQYF,TGTGCCAGTAGTAAACAGAGCACAGATACGCAGTATTTT
TRBV5-1,.,.,TRBJ1-5,CASSSEGDQPQHF,TGCGCCAGCAGCTCCGAAGGGGATCAGCCCCAGCATTTT
TRBV7-9,.,.,TRBJ1-3,CASSGLGSGNTIYF,TGTGCCAGCAGCGGACTCGGCTCTGGAAACACCATATATTTT
TRBV9,.,.,TRBJ1-4,CASIELFF,TGTGCCAGCATCGAACTGTTTTTT
TRBV27,once,.,TRBJ2-1,CASRVWSGNNEQFF,TGTGCCAGCAGGGTTTGGAGCGGTAACAATGAGCAGTTCTTC
TRBV9,.,TRBD1,TRBJ2-1,CASNPGQGANEQFF,TGTGCCAGCAACCCGGGACAGGGGGCAAATGAGCAGTTCTTC
TRBV7-2,.,TRBD2,TRBJ2-1,CASSGGRVVNEQFF,TGTGCCAGCAGCGGCGGGAGGGTTGTCAATGAGCAGTTCTTC
TRBV28,.,.,TRBJ1-6,CASSFRGSPLHF,TGTGCCAGCAGTTTCAGGGGCTCACCCCTCCACTTT
TRBV24-1,.,.,TRBJ2-2,CATSDFGAGTGELFF,TGTGCCACCAGTGATTTCGGGGCGGGTACCGGGGAGCTGTTTTTT
TRBV5-1,.,TRBD1,TRBJ2-5,CASSLARGETQYF,TGCGCCAGCAGCTTGGCCAGGGGGGAGACCCAGTACTTC
TRBV7-2,few,.,TRBJ1-1,CASSLAPVNTEAFF,TGTGCCAGCAGCTTAGCGCCAGTGAACACTGAAGCTTTCTTT
TRBV5-1,.,.,TRBJ2-3,CASSLRRQASTDTQYF,TGCGCCAGCAGCTTAAGAAGACAGGCGAGCACAGATACGCAGTATTTT